This T cell receptor beta chain was captured by sequencing in a study of shared clonotypes between healthy human individuals. Sorted subsets were amplified in replicate PCRs using around 200 ng DNA, about 30,000 T cell genomes. Original data processing: ImmunoSEQ gave junction-only sequences without quality scores, so filtering differed. Using immunoSEQ multiplex PCR, the repertoire was profiled, and TCRdb retains in-frame clones only, with some absent. V, J and clone size are taken as reported in that table, and D and trimming were inferred from the DNA itself. The sample yields under 2.5 million clones, 85% to 95% seen once. Germline V gives CDR1 MNHEY, CDR2 SVGAGI. The length of the CDR3 is 15 residues. V shed 2 bases and J 4 bases; nucleotides not matched to a gene: 4. Overall study results and limits: Sorted-subset samples were not fully sequenced, rarefaction indicated. The study generally estimated greater richness for naive than memory subsets.

A remark on this clone: The antigen remains unidentified. At the DNA level, this CDR3 is encoded by other sequences in the same sample as well.

The chain joins TRBV6-5 to TRBJ2-7; TRBD1 aligns across 11 bases. The material sequenced was naive CD4+ T cells from PBMCs. The subset is: CD45RA+ positively selected. The sequence was obtained from a man between 18 and 29 years old in good health. Some clones in this sample may be carry-over from other donors' samples. The CDR3 DNA sequence: TGTGCCAGCAGTTACCGGGACAGGGGGGGATACGAGCAGTACTTC. As protein: CASSYRDRGGYEQYF.